The clone carrying this TCR beta chain was counted ten times or more. Antigen specificity is unknown. The source of the sample is a study of T cell repertoires in cytomegalovirus infection. TCRdb processed the reads anew with MiXCR; each CDR3 protein has one entry. This table has about 830,000 distinct CDR3 sequences, 30% to 35% appearing once. V was cut by 5 bases and J by 4 bases, with 12 bases left in between. Germline V lookup: CDR1 MNHNS, CDR2 SASEGT. The CDR3 has 14 residues. The clonotype was recovered from a human donor in good health (CMV status not recorded). Some clones in this sample may be carry-over from other donors' samples. The chain recombines TRBV6-1 with TRBJ2-1; perhaps TRBD2 as D (5 bases). The sample here was cultured CD8+ T cells from PBMCs, taken from culture after CMV antigen stimulation. CDR3 nucleotide sequence: TGTGCCAGCAGTTTAGGTACGGGGTACAATGAGCAGTTCTTC. Residues: CASSLGTGYNEQFF.